Below, 30 T cell receptor beta chains from the same sample are listed, as sequenced in a study of Graves' ophthalmopathy and Graves' hyperthyroidism. Scientists amplified the TCR beta CDR3 regions from RNA transcripts. Second-round multiplex PCR came after first-round RT-PCR with HTBI primers. TCRdb fed the multiplex PCR reads into MiXCR, producing one record per CDR3 protein. Among fewer than 70,000 distinct CDR3 sequences, about half were seen once, and the ten largest hold over 4%. Sequencing was carried out using peripheral blood. These receptors were collected from an adult woman with Graves' ophthalmopathy.

This clonotype was observed many times. The V call is TRBV2, the J call TRBJ1-5; TRBD1 might be the D (6 bases). Trimming removed 2 bases at V and 7 bases at J, with 15 bases between. This CDR3 contains 15 residues. Germline CDR1 SNHLY, CDR2 FYNNEI. In nucleotides, the CDR3 is TGTGCCAGCAGTGAATTAGGGAATGGGGGCCAGCCCCAGCATTTT. This encodes CASSELGNGGQPQHF.

This chain uses TRBV30 with TRBJ1-6; D ambiguous. Between the trimmed V and J ends, which lost 3 bases and 9 bases, there was a span of 18 bases. Germline loops: CDR1 GTSNPN, CDR2 SVGIG (reference sequence). The CDR3 consists of 15 residues. The CDR3 spells CAWSRPVGVGSPLHF. In DNA, the CDR3 is TGTGCCTGGAGCCGTCCGGTCGGGGTTGGTTCACCCCTCCACTTT.

The sample holds many counts of this clonotype. The V gene is TRBV19, the J gene TRBJ2-3; 7 bases map to TRBD2. CDR1 LNHDA and CDR2 SQIVND come from the germline V gene (reference sequence). V lost 6 bases to trimming and J lost 3 bases; unmatched junction nucleotides: 3. There are 13 residues in the CDR3. CDR3 region: CASRGRETDTQYF. The CDR3 DNA reads TGTGCCAGTAGAGGGCGGGAGACAGATACGCAGTATTTT.

This clonotype qualifies as medium-sized. The rearrangement uses TRBV7-9 and TRBJ2-1; D is ambiguous. Germline values: CDR1 SEHNR, CDR2 FQNEAQ (reference sequence). The CDR3 extends over 13 amino acids. V lost 0 bases and J 9 bases, leaving 9 bases between the germline ends. Written as DNA, the CDR3 is TGTGCCAGCAGCTTAGCGCCAGTGGGTGAGCAGTTCTTC. Amino acid sequence: CASSLAPVGEQFF.

This clonotype was counted ten times or more. The gene calls are TRBV4-3 and TRBJ2-3; TRBD2 matches at 8 bases. The CDR3 extends over 16 amino acids. CDR1 is LGHNA, CDR2 YSLEER, per germline. V lost 1 base, J lost 4 bases, and 7 bases stayed unmatched. The CDR3 region is CASSQAPGGGADTQYF. CDR3 coding DNA: TGCGCCAGCAGCCAAGCTCCGGGAGGGGGGGCAGATACGCAGTATTTT.

In this sample, this clonotype turned up many times. The V gene is TRBV6-2 or TRBV6-3, the J gene TRBJ2-7; 9 bases fit TRBD2. With V trimmed by 1 base and J by 0 bases, 7 bases remained unmatched. CDR3 length: 17 amino acids. CDR1 is MNHEY, CDR2 SVGEGT, per germline. CDR3 sequence (DNA): TGTGCCAGCAGTTACTATCCTAGCGGGGTCAGCTCCTACGAGCAGTACTTC. Translated, it gives CASSYYPSGVSSYEQYF.

The rearrangement joins TRBV24-1 to TRBJ2-1; 12 bases map to TRBD2. The CDR3 is made up of 17 amino acids. Trimming took 3 bases from V and 8 from J; bases not matched to a gene: 10. Germline V lookup: CDR1 KGHDR, CDR2 SFDVKD. The CDR3 region is CATSDMTSGRFSDEQFF. CDR3 nucleotide sequence: TGTGCCACCAGTGATATGACTAGCGGGAGATTTTCGGATGAGCAGTTCTTC.

The V gene is TRBV11-2, the J gene TRBJ2-3; no reliable D call. The CDR3 is made up of 15 amino acids. Trimming removed 0 bases from V and 2 bases from J, with 9 bases in between. Per germline, CDR1 SGHAT and CDR2 FQNNGV. Here the CDR3 DNA reads TGTGCCAGCAGCTTAGACAGCCTGAACACAGATACGCAGTATTTT. Translation gives CASSLDSLNTDTQYF.

The chain couples TRBV27 to TRBJ2-7; D may be TRBD2 (5 bases). V was clipped by 3 bases and J by 3 bases, with 12 bases between them. CDR1 and CDR2 (germline): MNHEY, SMNVEV (reference sequence). CDR3 size: 14 residues. DNA for the CDR3: TGTGCCAGCAGTTTGAAAGCGGTCGGCTACGAGCAGTACTTC. It specifies CASSLKAVGYEQYF.

To note about this clonotype: Relative to the germline gene, one junction end is altered; a read error may explain this. J is TRBJ1-5 and V is TRBV18; D gene unclear. The CDR3 length is 14 residues. Germline V CDR1 and CDR2: KGHSH, LQKENI. This CDR3 reads CASSPPPGNQPQHF. CDR3 nucleotide sequence: TGTGCCAGCTCCCCACCCCCAGGCAATCAGCCCCAGCATTTT.

Concerning this clonotype: A read error may be the cause here, since a much bigger clone is one base away. J is TRBJ2-4 and V is TRBV4-3; TRBD1 is a possible D gene (6 bases). Germline CDR1 reads LGHNA; CDR2 reads YSLEER. The CDR3 covers 16 residues. The chain's CDR3 is CASSQTYRGSGNIRYF. The CDR3 DNA reads as TGCGCCAGCAGCCAAACGTATAGGGGGTCTGGAAACATTCGGTACTTC.

In the case of this clonotype: No conserved phenylalanine or tryptophan is present at the end of the CDR3, so a read error is the likely explanation. Because the CDR3's place on the DNA is in doubt, the DNA is left out and the CDR3 is given as listed by TCRdb. The chain couples TRBV6-5 to TRBJ2-7. The CDR3 contains 8 residues when both ends are counted. Germline CDR1 and CDR2: MNHEY and SVGAGI. CDR3 residues: CASRPNRA.

This clonotype was seen at least ten times. The chain is built from TRBV6-2 or TRBV6-3 and TRBJ2-5; the match to TRBD2 covers 10 bases. The CDR3 extends over 15 amino acids. Germline trimming cut 6 bases from V and 4 bases from J; bases unmatched to any gene: 8. The germline CDR1 and CDR2 sequences are MNHEY and SVGEGT. The CDR3 is CASRLASGSLETQYF. As DNA, the CDR3 is TGTGCCAGCAGGCTCGCTAGCGGGAGTCTAGAGACCCAGTACTTC.

Comment on this clonotype: The DNA is left out, because the CDR3 cannot be placed on it with certainty; the CDR3 is given as TCRdb lists it. The CDR3 sequence: CASSLGETQYFGELFF. This rearrangement joins TRBV11-2 to TRBJ2-2; the table calls TRBD1, which could not be checked here. The CDR3 is 16 residues long, ends included. Germline CDR1 reads SGHAT; CDR2 reads FQNNGV.

J is TRBJ1-2 and V is TRBV20-1, with D maybe TRBD1 (5 bases). Trimming cost V 0 bases and J 4 bases, with 15 bases left between them. This CDR3 has 15 amino acids. Germline assignment: CDR1 DFQATT and CDR2 SNEGSKA (reference sequence). The CDR3 DNA is TGCAGTGCTAGAGATCGAACAGATGGGGCCTATGGCTACACCTTC. Translation gives CSARDRTDGAYGYTF.

This clonotype was seen ten or more times. The J gene is TRBJ2-1, the V gene TRBV12-3 or TRBV12-4; the D is unclear. The CDR3 contains 13 residues. The V gene lost 7 bases and the J gene lost 7 bases, with 14 bases spanning the gap. The CDR3 DNA is TGTGCCAGCACCGGTGGCTCTAGGAATGAGCAGTTCTTC. It specifies CASTGGSRNEQFF.

As for this clonotype: One end of the junction fails to match germline, which may point to a read error. V and J are TRBV6-2 or TRBV6-3 and TRBJ2-6, with a tentative D call TRBD1 (5 bases). Germline assignment: CDR1 MNHEY and CDR2 SVGEGT. This CDR3 has 14 amino acids. The CDR3 loop is CASGYSSGAYVLTF. The CDR3 coding sequence is TGTGCCAGCGGTTACAGCTCTGGGGCCTACGTCCTGACTTTC.

Judged by abundance, this clonotype is medium-sized. The genes are TRBV29-1 and TRBJ2-7; 8 nucleotides agree with TRBD2. Germline CDR1 and CDR2: SQVTM and ANQGSEA. With V trimmed by 7 bases and J by 0 bases, 8 bases remained unmatched. The CDR3 length is 14 residues. The CDR3 sequence is CSAGTSGSSYEQYF. DNA for the CDR3: TGCAGCGCCGGAACTAGCGGTAGCTCCTACGAGCAGTACTTC.

The chain uses TRBV5-8 and TRBJ2-5; 8 bases fit TRBD1. Germline CDR1 and CDR2: SGHTS and YDEGEE. The CDR3 runs 13 residues. Trimming at V came to 7 bases and at J to 5 bases, leaving 7 bases not matched to a gene. The CDR3 sequence is CASFPWTGETQYF. DNA of the CDR3: TGTGCCAGCTTCCCGTGGACAGGGGAGACCCAGTACTTC. The complete variable domain, with remaining parts taken from reference TRBV5-8 and TRBJ2-5, reads EAGVTQSPTHLIKTRGQQATLRCSPISGHTSVYWYQQALGLGLQFLLWYDEGEERNRGNFPPRFSGRQFPNYSSELNVNALELEDSALYLCASFPWTGETQYFGPGTRLLVL.

This chain connects TRBV20-1 to TRBJ2-5; 13 bases map to TRBD2. The junction had 8 bases not matched to a gene; V was cut back by 5 bases and J by 5 bases. CDR3 length: 15 residues. From germline, CDR1 is DFQATT and CDR2 SNEGSKA (reference sequence). CDR3 region: CSAQLAGGRRETQYF. As DNA, the CDR3 is TGCAGTGCTCAACTAGCGGGAGGGCGGCGGGAGACCCAGTACTTC.

This chain joins TRBV7-2 and TRBJ1-2; a possible D gene is TRBD1 (6 bases). The CDR3 has 13 amino acids. Trimming removed 4 bases at V and 5 bases at J, with 11 bases between. The V gene's germline CDR1 is SGHTA and CDR2 FQGNSA. In nucleotides, the CDR3 is TGTGCCAGCAGCTCTGGGACACCATATGGCTACACCTTC. Translated: CASSSGTPYGYTF.

About this clonotype itself: The junction departs from germline at one end; a sequencing error may be responsible. V gene TRBV15 combines with J gene TRBJ2-1; 9 bases agree with TRBD1. The CDR3 has 13 amino acids. Germline CDR1 LNHNV, CDR2 YYDKDF (reference sequence). The CDR3 sequence is CATSSDSPGTGRF. As DNA, the CDR3 is TGTGCCACCAGCAGTGACTCTCCCGGGACAGGGAGATTC.

At least ten counts were recorded for this clonotype. The CDR3: CASSLVGTSRSDTQYF. CDR3 DNA sequence: TGTGCCAGCAGCTTAGTCGGGACTAGCCGTTCAGATACGCAGTATTTT. V usage is TRBV7-2 and J usage is TRBJ2-3, with TRBD2 identical over 9 bases. The CDR3 consists of 16 residues. With 1 base clipped from V and 4 bases from J, the junction kept 6 bases outside the gene matches. Germline CDR1 reads SGHTA; CDR2 reads FQGNSA.

This clonotype came up once. V and J are TRBV20-1 and TRBJ2-7; D may be TRBD2 (6 bases). This CDR3 has 15 amino acids. CDR1 DFQATT and CDR2 SNEGSKA come from the germline V gene (reference sequence). Between the trimmed V and J ends, which lost 6 bases and 5 bases, there was a span of 23 bases. The CDR3 DNA is TGCAGTGCCCTACTGAAGTGGAGGGCCGAGGACGAGCAGTACTTC. Its protein is CSALLKWRAEDEQYF.

This clonotype has ten or more counts. V is TRBV20-1 and J is TRBJ1-3, with unresolved D. Germline V lookup: CDR1 DFQATT, CDR2 SNEGSKA (reference sequence). The CDR3 runs 14 residues. Trimming shortened V by 6 bases and J by 0 bases, and 12 bases separated the two germline ends. The CDR3 reads CSAPGPNSGNTIYF. CDR3 DNA sequence: TGCAGTGCCCCCGGGCCGAACTCTGGAAACACCATATATTTT.

This clonotype counts as medium-sized. The rearrangement links TRBV7-2 to TRBJ1-2; D uncertain. Trimming shortened V by 0 bases and J by 4 bases, and 0 bases separated the two germline ends. Germline V gene sequence: CDR1 SGHTA, CDR2 FQGNSA. This CDR3 is built from 11 residues. DNA for the CDR3: TGTGCCAGCAGCTTAGCCTATGGCTACACCTTC. Protein product: CASSLAYGYTF.

This clonotype was found many times. The rearrangement joins TRBV6-2 or TRBV6-3 to TRBJ1-1; no clear D. The V gene's germline CDR1 is MNHEY and CDR2 SVGEGT. With 7 bases removed from V and 1 base from J, the gap between germline ends came to 7 bases. This CDR3 is built from 12 residues. The CDR3 sequence is CASNWRNTEAFF. The CDR3 DNA reads TGTGCCAGCAATTGGAGGAACACTGAAGCTTTCTTT.

The gene calls are TRBV10-1 and TRBJ1-2; D not certain. The CDR3 is 12 amino acids. Germline V lookup: CDR1 WNHNN, CDR2 SYGVQD (reference sequence). V shed 4 bases and J shed 9 bases, with 12 bases lying between them. In DNA form, the CDR3 reads TGCGCCAGCAGTGCGGGAATAGGGAGCTACACCTTC. It specifies CASSAGIGSYTF.

The genes are TRBV24-1 and TRBJ2-1, with 12 bases matching TRBD2. This CDR3 has 16 amino acids. V lost 5 bases and J lost 4; bases outside the gene matches: 5. Germline-derived CDR1 and CDR2 are KGHDR and SFDVKD. The CDR3 spells CATSASTSGGYNEQFF. CDR3 coding DNA: TGTGCCACCAGTGCATCGACTAGCGGGGGATACAATGAGCAGTTCTTC.

This clonotype was observed at least ten times. The chain employs TRBV4-1 and TRBJ2-7, with TRBD2 identical over 9 bases. Germline loops: CDR1 MGHRA, CDR2 YSYEKL. This CDR3 contains 16 residues. V trimming: 0 bases; J trimming: 2 bases; junction bases outside the gene matches: 5. The CDR3 region is CASSQETGTSTYEQYF. The DNA of the CDR3 is TGCGCCAGCAGCCAAGAAACCGGGACTAGCACCTACGAGCAGTACTTC.